These T cell receptor beta chains were read from a single sample in a study of cytomegalovirus exposure and HLA in healthy donors. This table comes from immunoSEQ multiplex PCR, and its TCRdb copy is limited to in-frame clones, with some not included. The sample contains 140,000 or so clones, roughly 86% of which appear only once. Sequenced sample: PBMCs. The receptor set was obtained from a woman aged 40 to 49 in good health and CMV-seronegative. Each CDR3 is given with its conserved first and last residue. The order of the fields is J gene, D gene, clone size, V gene, CDR3 DNA, CDR3 protein. The D gene is left open where the match is weak. Some rows mark clone size as missing; the rest say once, few, many or name a class of expanded clone.

>TRBJ1-5|-|-|TRBV19
TGTGCCAGTAGTACGCAGGGGTGGAAGGAGCCCCAGCATTTT
CASSTQGWKEPQHF
>TRBJ2-1|TRBD1|-|TRBV6-1
TGTGCCAGCAGTGACACCTACAGGGGTAAGCAGTTCTTC
CASSDTYRGKQFF
>TRBJ2-3|-|-|TRBV7-9
TGTGCCAGCAGCTTCTCGGCAGATACGCAGTATTTT
CASSFSADTQYF
>TRBJ2-1|TRBD2|-|TRBV28
TGTGCCAGCAGCGTAGCGGGAGACTACAATGAGCAGTTCTTC
CASSVAGDYNEQFF
>TRBJ2-5|-|-|TRBV10-1
TGCGCCAGCGGGGCAGGTCCTCAGGGCCAGTACTTC
CASGAGPQGQYF
>TRBJ2-1|TRBD1|-|TRBV6-5
TGTGCCAGCAGTCAAACCGGGACAGGGTACAATGAGCAGTTCTTC
CASSQTGTGYNEQFF
>TRBJ2-7|-|-|TRBV5-5
TGTGCCAGCAGCCAAACCTTATGGGGGCCAGCCTACGAGCAGTACTTC
CASSQTLWGPAYEQYF
>TRBJ2-7|-|-|TRBV27
TGTGCCAGCAGTTTTGGAGGGGGCAACTACGAGCAGTACTTC
CASSFGGGNYEQYF
>TRBJ2-7|-|-|TRBV28
TGTGCCAGCAGTCCGGGACTCATAACCTACGGGCAGTACTTC
CASSPGLITYGQYF
>TRBJ2-3|TRBD2|many|TRBV7-9
TGTGCCAGCAGGAGACTAGCGGGAGGAGATACGCAGTATTTT
CASRRLAGGDTQYF
>TRBJ1-3|-|-|TRBV5-4
TGTGCCAGCAGCTTGTTACAGGGAGGGAACTCTGGAAACACCATATATTTT
CASSLLQGGNSGNTIYF
>TRBJ2-2|TRBD1|-|TRBV5-1
TGCGCCAGCAGCTTGAAGGGACAGGGGAACACCGGGGAGCTGTTTTTT
CASSLKGQGNTGELFF
>TRBJ2-4|-|-|TRBV6-6
TGTGCCAGCAGCTTCGCAGACATTCAGTACTTC
CASSFADIQYF
>TRBJ2-5|-|-|TRBV6-6
TGTGCCAGCAGTTCGGACAGAGCGCTAAACCAAGAGACCCAGTACTTC
CASSSDRALNQETQYF
>TRBJ2-2|-|few|TRBV7-9
TGTGCCAGCAGCCCCAGTCGACTGAACACCGGGGAGCTGTTTTTT
CASSPSRLNTGELFF
>TRBJ2-7|TRBD2|-|TRBV28
TGTGCCAGCACCGCGGGGGGTTTCTACGAGCAGTACTTC
CASTAGGFYEQYF
>TRBJ1-2|TRBD1|once|TRBV9
TGTGCCAGCAGCCCGGGGGGGACAGGGTCGTGGTATGGCTACACCTTC
CASSPGGTGSWYGYTF
>TRBJ1-2|TRBD1|-|TRBV30
TGTGCCTGGAGTCCCGGGACAGGGGGTGGCTACACCTTC
CAWSPGTGGGYTF
>TRBJ2-5|TRBD2|-|TRBV7-2
TGTGCCAGCAGACTAGCGGGAGGAGAGACCCAGTACTTC
CASRLAGGETQYF
>TRBJ2-1|TRBD2|-|TRBV5-1
TGCGCCAGCAGCTTAGTGAGCGGGAGGGTCGGCAATGAGCAGTTCTTC
CASSLVSGRVGNEQFF
>TRBJ1-1|-|-|TRBV7-9
TGTGCCAGCAACCCGGAGGTGGGCACTGAAGCTTTCTTT
CASNPEVGTEAFF
>TRBJ1-2|-|-|TRBV6-1
TGTGCCAGCAGTACAGCGGGCGACTATGGCTACACCTTC
CASSTAGDYGYTF
>TRBJ2-1|-|-|TRBV7-9
TGTGCCAGCAGCCCTTTGGTTCATAGGCGGGGCAATGAGCAGTTCTTC
CASSPLVHRRGNEQFF
>TRBJ2-5|TRBD2|-|TRBV4-1
TGCGCCAGCAGCAAGACTAGCAAGGAGACCCAGTACTTC
CASSKTSKETQYF
>TRBJ1-3|-|-|TRBV9
TGTGCCAGCAGCGTAAGCATTACAGGGAGCGGAAACACCATATATTTT
CASSVSITGSGNTIYF
>TRBJ2-1|-|-|TRBV10-3
TGTGCCATCAGTGAGACAGGGAGGGTACCCAATGAGCAGTTCTTC
CAISETGRVPNEQFF
>TRBJ2-1|TRBD2|few|TRBV10-2
TGCGCCAGCACCCAGCGGGAGCACAATGAGCAGTTCTTC
CASTQREHNEQFF
>TRBJ1-3|-|-|TRBV11-3
TGTGCCAGCAGCCTGACGAGCCTAGCTAGAAACACCATATATTTT
CASSLTSLARNTIYF
>TRBJ2-7|TRBD2|-|TRBV4-3
TGCGCCAGCAGCCAGGGACTAGCGGGAACGTCAATCTCCTACGAGCAGTACTTC
CASSQGLAGTSISYEQYF
>TRBJ2-5|TRBD2|-|TRBV7-2
TGTGCCAGCACCGCCAGAGCGGGAGCTACGGAGACCCAGTACTTC
CASTARAGATETQYF
>TRBJ2-5|TRBD2|-|TRBV6-1
TGTGCCAGCAGTGTTGTAGCGGGAGCCTTCGGGGAGCAGTACTTC
CASSVVAGAFGEQYF
>TRBJ2-5|TRBD1|-|TRBV10-2
TGCGCCAGCAGGACAGGGGGCGGTGAGACCCAGTACTTC
CASRTGGGETQYF
>TRBJ2-4|-|once|TRBV7-3
TGTGCCAGCAGCCTAGACCCCCAACGAGTTCAGTACTTC
CASSLDPQRVQYF
>TRBJ2-1|TRBD2|-|TRBV11-2
TGTGCCAGCAGCTTATCGGGAGGTGTGACTGAGCAGTTCTTC
CASSLSGGVTEQFF
>TRBJ2-3|-|-|TRBV25-1
TGTGCCAGCAGTGAATGGAGAACGGGGAGCACAGATACGCAGTATTTT
CASSEWRTGSTDTQYF
>TRBJ1-6|-|-|TRBV2
TGTGCCAGCAGTGGATGGACTGATAATTCACCCCTCCACTTT
CASSGWTDNSPLHF
>TRBJ2-7|-|-|TRBV5-3
TGTGCCAGAAGCCGACAGGCTTCCTACGAGCAGTACTTC
CARSRQASYEQYF
>TRBJ2-3|-|-|TRBV5-1
TGCGCCAGCAGCTTGGGGCAGGGGTTTACAGATACGCAGTATTTT
CASSLGQGFTDTQYF
>TRBJ1-1|-|-|TRBV5-1
TGCGCCAGCAGCTTGGCGGTGAACACTGAAGCTTTCTTT
CASSLAVNTEAFF
>TRBJ2-1|TRBD2|-|TRBV7-9
TGTGCCAGCGAACTAGCGGGAGCCAACAATGAGCAGTTCTTC
CASELAGANNEQFF
>TRBJ2-1|TRBD1|-|TRBV11-2
TGTGCCAGCAGCATTCCGGGACAGGGTAAAAATGAGCAGTTCTTC
CASSIPGQGKNEQFF
>TRBJ2-5|-|-|TRBV9
TGTGCCAGCAGCGTAGCTGGGGACACACAAGAGACCCAGTACTTC
CASSVAGDTQETQYF
>TRBJ2-3|TRBD2|-|TRBV7-8
TGTGCCAGCAGCTTAGTTCTAGCGGGAGGTCCCCGGTATTTT
CASSLVLAGGPRYF
>TRBJ2-3|-|-|TRBV5-1
TGCGCCAGCAGCTTGGGCATGGCCACAGATACGCAGTATTTT
CASSLGMATDTQYF
>TRBJ2-7|TRBD2|few|TRBV25-1
TGTGCCAGCAGTGAGGGACTAGCGGGAGAGTACGAGCAGTACTTC
CASSEGLAGEYEQYF
>TRBJ1-2|-|once|TRBV28
TGTGCCAGCAGTCCCTTACCTCGGGGCTACACCTTC
CASSPLPRGYTF
>TRBJ2-2|-|-|TRBV7-2
TGTGCCAGTAACCTGTGGCGGGGAAACACCGGGGAGCTGTTTTTT
CASNLWRGNTGELFF
>TRBJ2-7|-|-|TRBV27
TGTGCCAGCAGTTTAGGTCTCCTCCCTAGTTCCAGGCAGTACTTC
CASSLGLLPSSRQYF
>TRBJ2-7|TRBD2|-|TRBV7-9
TGTTCCAGCAGCTTGGGGACTAGCGTACTCTACTACGAGCAGTACTTC
CSSSLGTSVLYYEQYF
>TRBJ2-5|TRBD2|once|TRBV5-1
TGCGCCAGCAGCGAGCAAGCGGGGATGGAGACCCAGTACTTC
CASSEQAGMETQYF
>TRBJ1-4|-|-|TRBV2
TGTGCCAGCAGCGCGGATCGCAAACTGTTTTTT
CASSADRKLFF
>TRBJ2-7|TRBD2|-|TRBV7-9
TGTGCCAGCGCGGGACTATCCACCTACGAGCAGTACTTC
CASAGLSTYEQYF
>TRBJ2-7|TRBD2|-|TRBV9
TGTGCCAGCAGCGTAGGACTAGCGGGACGCGAGCAGTACTTC
CASSVGLAGREQYF
>TRBJ1-5|-|-|TRBV30
TGTGCCTGGAGTACAGTTAGCAATCAGCCCCAGCATTTT
CAWSTVSNQPQHF
>TRBJ2-7|TRBD2|-|TRBV19
TGTGCCAGTAGTATGGGCGGGAGCTCCTACGAGCAGTACTTC
CASSMGGSSYEQYF
>TRBJ1-5|TRBD1|-|TRBV25-1
TGTGCCAGCAGTCCTCGGGGGACAGGGGGTCTCAATCAGCCCCAGCATTTT
CASSPRGTGGLNQPQHF
>TRBJ2-1|TRBD2|-|TRBV7-9
TGTTCCAGCAGCTTCCCGGGACTAGCGGGAGGGCCCCTCAATGAGCAGTTCTTC
CSSSFPGLAGGPLNEQFF
>TRBJ2-1|-|-|TRBV28
TGTGCCAGCAGTTTACAGGGTAATAAGCAGTTCTTC
CASSLQGNKQFF
>TRBJ2-7|TRBD1|-|TRBV5-4
TGTGCCAGCAGCTTGGCGTCCGGACAGGGGTTGTACGAGCAGTACTTC
CASSLASGQGLYEQYF
>TRBJ2-6|-|-|TRBV7-9
TGTGCCAGCAGCTATGACACAACAACCCTCTCTGGGGCCAACGTCCTGACTTTC
CASSYDTTTLSGANVLTF